Below are 18 T cell receptor beta chains sequenced from a single sample in a study of blood T cell repertoires in COVID-19. Sequencing used immunoSEQ multiplex PCR; TCRdb keeps in-frame clones, though not all of them. The sample yields roughly 120,000 clones, approximately 84% seen once. Sequencing used peripheral blood. These receptors all stem from a man aged 45 to 65 with acute or convalescent COVID-19.

This sequence joins TRBV10-3 and TRBJ2-7; 7 bases map to TRBD1. Trimming at V came to 1 base and at J to 4 bases, leaving 7 bases not matched to a gene. Germline assignment: CDR1 ENHRY and CDR2 SYGVKD. CDR3 length: 15 residues. CDR3 sequence reads: CAISELGQIVYEQYF. The DNA for the CDR3 is TGTGCCATCAGTGAGTTGGGACAGATCGTTTACGAGCAGTACTTC.

J is TRBJ1-4 and V is TRBV12-3 or TRBV12-4; no clear D gene. The V gene lost 5 bases and the J gene lost 7 bases, with 8 bases spanning the gap. This CDR3 has 12 amino acids. CDR3 amino acids: CASSSRLEKLFF. The CDR3 bases are TGTGCCAGCAGTAGCCGACTTGAAAAACTGTTTTTT.

The J gene is TRBJ2-2, the V gene TRBV7-3, with D tentatively TRBD2 (5 bases). The CDR3 spans 13 residues. CDR1 SGHTA and CDR2 FQGTGA come from the germline V gene. With 5 bases removed from V and 7 bases from J, the gap between germline ends came to 11 bases. The CDR3 reads CASSRVGDGELFF. As DNA, the CDR3 is TGTGCCAGCAGCCGCGTCGGGGACGGGGAGCTGTTTTTT.

This clone turned up a few times. The chain employs TRBV9 and TRBJ2-5; 11 positions match TRBD1. V dropped 0 bases and J dropped 7; count of bases not matched to a gene: 8. Per the germline V gene, CDR1 is SGDLS and CDR2 is YYNGEE. The CDR3 is made up of 16 amino acids. The DNA for the CDR3 is TGTGCCAGCAGCGTAGACTTGGACAGGGGGCTTGGGACCCAGTACTTC. Translation gives CASSVDLDRGLGTQYF.

The genes are TRBV27 and TRBJ2-1; D is uncertain. Germline V gene sequence: CDR1 MNHEY, CDR2 SMNVEV (reference sequence). V was clipped by 3 bases and J by 5 bases, with 2 bases between them. The CDR3 runs to 11 residues. This CDR3 reads CASSFNNEQFF. The CDR3 region has the DNA TGTGCCAGCAGTTTTAACAATGAGCAGTTCTTC.

The chain joins TRBV5-1 to TRBJ1-1; TRBD1 matches 7 bases. This CDR3 contains 16 residues. Germline CDR1 and CDR2: SGHRS and YFSETQ. Trimming at V came to 0 bases and at J to 2 bases, leaving 7 bases not matched to a gene. CDR3 bases: TGCGCCAGCAGCTTGGCCTTAGGGGGCGGCAACACTGAAGCTTTCTTT. The encoded protein is CASSLALGGGNTEAFF.

The chain links TRBV28 to TRBJ1-5; weak D call: TRBD1 (5 bases). This CDR3 is 14 amino acids long. The V gene's germline CDR1 is MDHEN and CDR2 SYDVKM. Trimming left V 4 bases short and J 9 bases short, with 16 bases between. The DNA for the CDR3 is TGTGCCAGCAGTTCGCAGGGTGGTTATTTGCCCCAGCATTTT. It is translated as CASSSQGGYLPQHF.

The chain links TRBV27 to TRBJ1-1; D is possibly TRBD1 (5 bases). V was trimmed by 7 bases and J by 8 bases, leaving 26 bases between them. CDR1 is MNHEY, CDR2 SMNVEV, per germline (reference sequence). This CDR3 contains 16 residues. The CDR3 loop is CASTPASESRAGEAFF. The CDR3 bases are TGTGCCAGCACACCGGCTAGCGAGAGTCGCGCAGGGGAAGCTTTCTTT.

This chain joins TRBV5-1 and TRBJ1-6; tentatively, D is TRBD1 (6 bases). This CDR3 has 17 residues. Germline lookup yields CDR1 SGHRS and CDR2 YFSETQ. With 0 bases removed from V and 0 bases from J, the gap between germline ends came to 10 bases. The CDR3 coding sequence is TGCGCCAGCAGCTTGGCTCAGGGGAGCTCCTATAATTCACCCCTCCACTTT. Translated: CASSLAQGSSYNSPLHF.

The V and J genes are TRBV7-2 and TRBJ1-2, with TRBD1 identical over 8 bases. The J segment lost 4 bases and the V segment lost 5 bases, leaving 9 bases of the junction unmatched. CDR1 and CDR2 from the germline V gene are SGHTA and FQGNSA. The CDR3 is 15 amino acids. The CDR3 reads CASSPRTGNGYGYTF. CDR3 in DNA: TGTGCCAGCAGCCCACGGACAGGGAATGGCTATGGCTACACCTTC.

The gene calls are TRBV6-5 and TRBJ2-7; D uncertain. This CDR3 is 11 amino acids long. The V gene's germline CDR1 is MNHEY and CDR2 SVGAGI. The V gene lost 6 bases and the J gene lost 7 bases, with 10 bases spanning the gap. In DNA form, the CDR3 reads TGTGCCAGCAGGACAACGATGGAGCAGTACTTC. Its protein product is CASRTTMEQYF.

The sample holds one count of this clone. The J gene is TRBJ1-2, the V gene TRBV28; no reliable D call. CDR1 is MDHEN and CDR2 is SYDVKM in the germline V gene. This CDR3 is built from 13 residues. V lost 2 bases, J lost 8 bases, and 12 bases lay in between. The CDR3 is CASSLREGRGYTF. Written as DNA, the CDR3 is TGTGCCAGCAGTTTAAGGGAGGGCCGGGGCTACACCTTC.

The J gene is TRBJ2-7, the V gene TRBV7-3, with D possibly TRBD2 on 6 matching bases. The CDR3 contains 14 residues. V was cut by 4 bases and J by 6 bases, with 16 bases left in between. Looked up from germline, CDR1 is SGHTA and CDR2 is FQGTGA. The CDR3 nucleotides are TGTGCCAGCAGCTCCGGACTAAATTCTGGCGAGCAGTACTTC. It encodes CASSSGLNSGEQYF. The full variable domain, in which reference TRBV7-3 and TRBJ2-7 provide the parts outside the CDR3, is GAGVSQTPSNKVTEKGKYVELRCDPISGHTALYWYRQSLGQGPEFLIYFQGTGAADDSGLPNDRFFAVRPEGSVSTLKIQRTERGDSAVYLCASSSGLNSGEQYFGPGTRLTVT.

The chain links TRBV28 to TRBJ1-5; possibly TRBD1 for D (6 bases). Per germline, CDR1 MDHEN and CDR2 SYDVKM. The CDR3 is 13 residues long. Trimming left V 4 bases short and J 4 bases short, with 8 bases between. The DNA of the CDR3 is TGTGCCAGCAGTTGGGACAATAATCAGCCCCAGCATTTT. This sequence encodes CASSWDNNQPQHF. Supplemented by reference TRBV28 and TRBJ1-5, the full variable domain reads DVKVTQSSRYLVKRTGEKVFLECVQDMDHENMFWYRQDPGLGLRLIYFSYDVKMKEKGDIPEGYSVSREKKERFSLILESASTNQTSMYLCASSWDNNQPQHFGDGTRLSIL.

The rearrangement uses TRBV5-6 and TRBJ1-1; the D is unclear. The CDR3 runs to 15 residues. Trimming took 1 base from V and 5 from J, leaving 15 bases between them. Germline CDR1 SGHDT, CDR2 YYEEEE. Written as DNA, the CDR3 is TGTGCCAGCAGCTTGTCGAGAGGGTCGGGGACTGAAGCTTTCTTT. Amino acids: CASSLSRGSGTEAFF.

This clone was seen a handful of times. The rearrangement links TRBV4-1 to TRBJ2-3; 7 bases agree with TRBD2. The J segment lost 2 bases and the V segment lost 8 bases, leaving 10 bases of the junction unmatched. The CDR3 consists of 15 residues. Germline lookup yields CDR1 MGHRA and CDR2 YSYEKL. The CDR3 is CASGSAAGLTDTQYF. As DNA, the CDR3 is TGCGCCAGCGGATCGGCAGCGGGGCTCACAGATACGCAGTATTTT.

The rearrangement links TRBV7-5 to TRBJ2-1; the D call TRBD2 from the table was never checked on the DNA. TRBV7-5 is labeled a pseudogene. The CDR3 covers 17 residues. The CDR3 DNA reads TGTGCCAGAAGCGCTGACCCTGGACTAGCGGCCTACAATGAGCAGTTCTTC. Translated, it gives CARSADPGLAAYNEQFF.

The table lists this clone with a count of one. V usage is TRBV5-1 and J usage is TRBJ1-1, with TRBD1 matching over 8 bases. The length of the CDR3 is 15 residues. CDR1 and CDR2 from the germline V gene are SGHRS and YFSETQ. The V gene end was trimmed by 0 bases and the J gene end by 3 bases; junction bases not matched to a gene: 4. The chain's CDR3 is CASSLADRDYTEAFF. In DNA, the CDR3 is TGCGCCAGCAGCTTGGCGGACAGGGATTACACTGAAGCTTTCTTT.